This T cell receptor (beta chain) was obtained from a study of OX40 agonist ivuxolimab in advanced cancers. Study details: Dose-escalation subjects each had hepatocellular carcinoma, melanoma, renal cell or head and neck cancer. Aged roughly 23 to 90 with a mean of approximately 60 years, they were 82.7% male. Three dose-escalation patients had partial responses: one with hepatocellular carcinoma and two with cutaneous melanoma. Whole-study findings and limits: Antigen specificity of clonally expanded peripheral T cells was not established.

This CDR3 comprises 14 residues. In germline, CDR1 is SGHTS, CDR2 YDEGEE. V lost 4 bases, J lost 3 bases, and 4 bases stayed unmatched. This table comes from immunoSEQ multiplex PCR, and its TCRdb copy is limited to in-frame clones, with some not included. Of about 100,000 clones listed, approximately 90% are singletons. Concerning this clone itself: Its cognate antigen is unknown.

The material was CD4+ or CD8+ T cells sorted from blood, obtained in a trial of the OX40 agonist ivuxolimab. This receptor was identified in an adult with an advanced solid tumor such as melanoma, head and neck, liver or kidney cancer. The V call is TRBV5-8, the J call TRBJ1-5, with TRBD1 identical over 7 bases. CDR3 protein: CASSSRGTNQPQHF. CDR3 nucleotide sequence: TGTGCCAGCAGCAGCAGGGGGACCAATCAGCCCCAGCATTTT.